Shown below are 9 T cell receptor beta chains from a single sample sequenced in a study of technical replicates of blood from a few donors. TCRdb's table, derived via immunoSEQ multiplex PCR, lists solely in-frame clones and lacks some. Of over 75,000 clones listed, approximately 94% are singletons. The sample comprised T cells isolated from PBMCs. The receptors shown here come from a human donor in good health.

The CDR3 loop is CASSLTPTGADTEAFF. The CDR3 DNA reads TGCGCCAGCAGCCTAACCCCGACAGGGGCAGACACTGAAGCTTTCTTT. The V and J genes are TRBV4-1 and TRBJ1-1; 8 bases are shared with TRBD1. J gave up 3 bases and V 4 bases, and 10 bases lay outside the gene matches. The CDR3 runs 16 residues. CDR1 and CDR2 from the germline V gene are MGHRA and YSYEKL.

This clone was detected once. The chain couples TRBV5-1 to TRBJ1-3; D call uncertain. Per germline, CDR1 SGHRS and CDR2 YFSETQ. This CDR3 comprises 16 residues. V lost 0 bases, J lost 0 bases, and 10 bases lay in between. CDR3 residues: CASSLVSGDSGNTIYF. In DNA form, the CDR3 reads TGCGCCAGCAGCTTGGTCTCCGGAGACTCTGGAAACACCATATATTTT. The full variable domain, with the rest looked up from reference TRBV5-1 and TRBJ1-3, is KAGVTQTPRYLIKTRGQQVTLSCSPISGHRSVSWYQQTPGQGLQFLFEYFSETQRNKGNFPGRFSGRQFSNSRSEMNVSTLELGDSALYLCASSLVSGDSGNTIYFGEGSWLTVV.

The chain is built from TRBV29-1 and TRBJ2-1, with TRBD2 identical over 12 bases. V was clipped by 7 bases and J by 1 base; unmatched bases: 5. This CDR3 has 15 amino acids. Per the germline V gene, CDR1 is SQVTM and CDR2 is ANQGSEA. The DNA for the CDR3 is TGCAGCGCTCCGACTAGCGGGAGTTCCTACAATGAGCAGTTCTTC. Encoded protein: CSAPTSGSSYNEQFF.

This clone was seen only a few times. The rearrangement links TRBV14 to TRBJ1-2, with TRBD1 matching over 7 bases. In germline, CDR1 is SGHDN, CDR2 FVKESK. V dropped 1 base and J dropped 6; count of bases not matched to a gene: 2. The CDR3 runs to 13 residues. Written as DNA, the CDR3 is TGTGCCAGCAGCCAAGTTGGGACAGATGGCTACACCTTC. Residues: CASSQVGTDGYTF.

The chain recombines TRBV10-1 with TRBJ2-7; 9 nucleotides line up with TRBD2. Looked up from germline, CDR1 is WNHNN and CDR2 is SYGVQD (reference sequence). Germline trimming cut 2 bases from V and 9 bases from J; bases unmatched to any gene: 11. This CDR3 spans 15 amino acids. The chain's CDR3 is CASSEDSGRNQGQYF. Written as DNA, the CDR3 is TGCGCCAGCAGTGAGGATAGCGGGAGAAATCAGGGGCAGTACTTC.

This chain connects TRBV27 to TRBJ2-1; D uncertain. In germline, CDR1 is MNHEY, CDR2 SMNVEV (reference sequence). This CDR3 is built from 13 residues. Trimming removed 3 bases from V and 4 bases from J, with 7 bases in between. CDR3 amino acids: CASSLGSYNEQFF. The CDR3 nucleotides are TGTGCCAGCAGTTTGGGCTCATACAATGAGCAGTTCTTC.

This chain connects TRBV10-2 to TRBJ2-1; a weak D match, TRBD1 (5 bases). CDR1 WSHSY and CDR2 SAAADI come from the germline V gene. V shed 3 bases and J shed 6 bases, with 12 bases lying between them. This CDR3 has 14 amino acids. The CDR3 sequence is CASSDGSRVNEQFF. The CDR3 nucleotides are TGCGCCAGCAGTGACGGTAGCAGGGTCAATGAGCAGTTCTTC.

V is TRBV11-3 and J is TRBJ2-7; 7 nucleotides line up with TRBD2. Germline CDR1 SGHNT, CDR2 YENEEA. V lost 5 bases, J lost 5 bases, and 9 bases stayed unmatched. The CDR3 extends over 14 amino acids. The CDR3 loop reads CASSPGRGLNEQYF. CDR3 DNA sequence: TGTGCCAGCAGCCCGGGACGGGGACTAAACGAGCAGTACTTC.

The chain employs TRBV5-4 and TRBJ2-7, with TRBD2 identical over 14 bases. The CDR3 is 17 amino acids. Germline loops: CDR1 SGHNT, CDR2 YYREEE (reference sequence). With V trimmed by 2 bases and J by 4 bases, 8 bases remained unmatched. The DNA for the CDR3 is TGTGCCAGCAGCTTACCCGGGACTAGCGGGAGTAGGTACGAGCAGTACTTC. It encodes CASSLPGTSGSRYEQYF.